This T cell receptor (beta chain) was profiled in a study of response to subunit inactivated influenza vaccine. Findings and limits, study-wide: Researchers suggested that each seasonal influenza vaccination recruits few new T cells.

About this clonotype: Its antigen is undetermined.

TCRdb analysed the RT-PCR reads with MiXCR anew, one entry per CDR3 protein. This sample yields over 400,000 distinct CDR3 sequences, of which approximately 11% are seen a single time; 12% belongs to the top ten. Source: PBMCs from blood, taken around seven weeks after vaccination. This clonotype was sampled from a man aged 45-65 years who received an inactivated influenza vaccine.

Here the CDR3 reads CSAREIWGEVSPLHF. The CDR3 DNA reads as TGCAGTGCTAGAGAGATTTGGGGGGAGGTATCACCCCTCCACTTT. The V call is TRBV20-1, the J call TRBJ1-6; tentatively, D is TRBD1 (5 bases). There are 15 residues in the CDR3. Germline V lookup: CDR1 DFQATT, CDR2 SNEGSKA (reference sequence). V lost 0 bases and J 10 bases, leaving 16 bases between the germline ends.